This TCR beta chain was observed in a study of cytomegalovirus exposure and HLA in healthy donors. Study-level points and caveats: Productive rates of about 87% or about 30% were seen for most TCR beta V segments in an earlier analysis. What TCR beta sequences reportedly achieved was accurate prediction of HLA-A and HLA-B alleles in most subjects. TCR beta chains numbering more than 150 were designated cytomegalovirus-associated.

A remark on this clone: Its antigen is unidentified.

The PCR made use of 60 Vbeta and 13 Jbeta primers. Produced via immunoSEQ multiplex PCR; TCRdb's table is partial and in-frame only. In total, the table holds 90,000 to 150,000 clones. Germline-derived CDR1 and CDR2 are SEHNR and FQNEAQ (reference sequence). CDR3 size: 13 residues. Deletions cut 0 bases from V and 3 bases from J, with 4 bases between. Source material: PBMCs. The sequence was obtained from a man in his late teens or twenties in good health and CMV-seronegative. The chain is built from TRBV7-9 and TRBJ2-3, with D unresolved. The CDR3 nucleotides are TGTGCCAGCAGCTTAGCGGCTACAGATACGCAGTATTTT. Translated, it gives CASSLAATDTQYF.